These 15 T cell receptor beta chains share one sample of origin, sequenced in a study of chemoradiotherapy in HPV16-positive cancers. The table came from immunoSEQ multiplex PCR; TCRdb's copy has only in-frame clones and leaves some out. The sample holds roughly 11,000 clones; roughly 90% are singletons and the top ten take roughly 1.8%. Here the sequenced sample was blood, taken from a patient who underwent chemoradiotherapy. These receptors came from a human donor with HPV-associated anogenital cancer.

V is TRBV5-1 and J is TRBJ2-3, with D possibly matching TRBD1 (5 bases). V was pared by 5 bases and J by 2 bases, with 9 bases between. Per the germline V gene, CDR1 is SGHRS and CDR2 is YFSETQ. This CDR3 is built from 13 residues. The CDR3 DNA sequence: TGCGCCAGCAGGTCGACAGACACAGATACGCAGTATTTT. Translating it yields CASRSTDTDTQYF.

The J gene is TRBJ2-6, the V gene TRBV11-1; no firm D call. This CDR3 is 18 amino acids long. Germline V gene data show CDR1 as SGHAT and CDR2 as FQDESV (reference sequence). V dropped 1 base and J dropped 2 bases, with 15 bases sitting between them. This chain's CDR3 is CASSLGAYLGTGANVLTF. CDR3 nucleotides: TGTGCCAGCAGCTTAGGCGCGTACCTGGGGACTGGGGCCAACGTCCTGACTTTC. Full variable domain (outside the CDR3, taken from reference TRBV11-1 and TRBJ2-6): EAEVAQSPRYKITEKSQAVAFWCDPISGHATLYWYRQILGQGPELLVQFQDESVVDDSQLPKDRFSAERLKGVDSTLKIQPAELGDSAMYLCASSLGAYLGTGANVLTFGAGSRLTVL.

The rearrangement uses TRBV6-5 and TRBJ1-4, with 7 bases identical to TRBD1. Germline CDR1 and CDR2: MNHEY and SVGAGI. V lost 8 bases to trimming and J lost 5 bases; unmatched junction nucleotides: 8. CDR3 size: 14 residues. The CDR3 is CASHSGQKNEKLFF. The DNA for the CDR3 is TGTGCCAGCCACTCGGGACAGAAGAATGAAAAACTGTTTTTT.

The chain recombines TRBV7-8 with TRBJ2-4; TRBD2 agrees at 11 bases. CDR3 size: 18 residues. The J segment lost 0 bases and the V segment lost 6 bases, leaving 10 bases of the junction unmatched. Per the germline V gene, CDR1 is SGHVS and CDR2 is FQNEAQ. The CDR3 coding sequence is TGTGCCAGCAGTAGCGGGGGGGCTTTTCGCTTAGCCAAAAACATTCAGTACTTC. Its protein product is CASSSGGAFRLAKNIQYF.

The rearrangement links TRBV4-1 to TRBJ2-7; 8 bases line up with TRBD1. The germline V gene encodes CDR1 MGHRA and CDR2 YSYEKL. The CDR3 runs to 17 residues. Germline trimming cut 4 bases from V and 0 bases from J; bases unmatched to any gene: 11. The CDR3 bases are TGCGCCAGCAGCCTCCTTTCAGGGACAGGAATCTCCTACGAGCAGTACTTC. Translation gives CASSLLSGTGISYEQYF.

The chain carries TRBV6-5 and TRBJ1-3; D is unclear. Germline V gene sequence: CDR1 MNHEY, CDR2 SVGAGI. V dropped 0 bases and J dropped 3 bases, with 6 bases sitting between them. CDR3 length: 14 residues. The CDR3 DNA is TGTGCCAGCAGTTACTCGGGAGTTGGAAACACCATATATTTT. Translating gives CASSYSGVGNTIYF.

This chain uses TRBV20-1 with TRBJ2-7; D is unclear. The CDR3 consists of 11 residues. V lost 1 base and J 5 bases, leaving 6 bases between the germline ends. Per germline, CDR1 DFQATT and CDR2 SNEGSKA (reference sequence). This CDR3 reads CSARGVNEQYF. DNA of the CDR3: TGCAGTGCTAGAGGTGTGAACGAGCAGTACTTC.

This chain links TRBV5-6 with TRBJ1-5; tentative D call: TRBD1 (5 bases). CDR3 length: 13 residues. Germline V gene lookup returns CDR1 SGHDT and CDR2 YYEEEE. V gave up 4 bases and J gave up 9 bases, with 14 bases separating them. The CDR3 bases are TGTGCCAGCAGCCCGACAGCAGACGGGCCCCAGCATTTT. It codes for CASSPTADGPQHF.

This sequence joins TRBV9 and TRBJ1-2; 7 nucleotides align to TRBD1. CDR3 length equals 15 residues. Germline V gene sequence: CDR1 SGDLS, CDR2 YYNGEE. J gave up 5 bases and V 3 bases, and 10 bases lay outside the gene matches. CDR3 amino acids: CASSALDRPRYGYTF. Here the CDR3 DNA reads TGTGCCAGCAGCGCACTGGACAGGCCCCGATATGGCTACACCTTC.

The chain uses TRBV7-2 and TRBJ2-5, with D unclear. The DNA matches TRBJ2-7 better at its end, which makes the J call doubtful. Germline V lookup: CDR1 SGHTA, CDR2 FQGNSA. The CDR3 is 15 amino acids. Written as DNA, the CDR3 is TGTGCCAGCAGCTCGAAATTAGGTGGTTCTAGCGAGCAGTACTTC. Translation: CASSSKLGGSSEQYF.

The chain uses TRBV6-1 and TRBJ1-3; 9 bases are shared with TRBD1. With 6 bases clipped from V and 4 bases from J, the junction kept 4 bases outside the gene matches. Germline CDR1 reads MNHNS; CDR2 reads SASEGT. The CDR3 covers 14 residues. The chain's CDR3 is CASRGQGLGNTIYF. CDR3 DNA: TGTGCCAGCAGAGGACAGGGGCTCGGAAACACCATATATTTT.

This clone has more than one count but fewer than ten. The chain recombines TRBV6-6 with TRBJ2-7; a possible D gene is TRBD2 (6 bases). CDR3 length: 13 amino acids. Per germline, CDR1 MNHNY and CDR2 SVGAGI (reference sequence). The ends were cut back, 5 bases at V and 8 bases at J, with 16 bases in the middle. The CDR3 nucleotides are TGTGCCAGCAGTGAGGGCCGGGGGATACAGCAGTACTTC. Translation gives CASSEGRGIQQYF.

This clone appeared once. The V and J genes are TRBV5-1 and TRBJ1-1; D ambiguous. Germline V gives CDR1 SGHRS, CDR2 YFSETQ. V was trimmed by 4 bases and J by 2 bases, leaving 3 bases between them. The CDR3 extends over 11 amino acids. CDR3 in amino acids: CASSVNTEAFF. The CDR3 nucleotides are TGCGCCAGCAGCGTCAACACTGAAGCTTTCTTT.

V and J are TRBV7-8 and TRBJ2-7, with D tentatively TRBD1 (5 bases). Trimming shortened V by 4 bases and J by 3 bases, and 16 bases separated the two germline ends. The CDR3 spans 15 residues. Germline CDR1 SGHVS, CDR2 FQNEAQ. The CDR3 DNA reads as TGTGCCAGCAGCTCAACTCCAGGGAATCTCTACGAGCAGTACTTC. Amino acid sequence: CASSSTPGNLYEQYF. Combining the CDR3 with reference TRBV7-8 and TRBJ2-7 gives the whole variable domain GAGVSQSPRYKVAKRGQDVALRCDPISGHVSLFWYQQALGQGPEFLTYFQNEAQLDKSGLPSDRFFAERPEGSVSTLKIQRTQQEDSAVYLCASSSTPGNLYEQYFGPGTRLTVT.

The chain joins TRBV5-6 to TRBJ2-7; 7 bases match TRBD1. CDR1 and CDR2 from the germline V gene are SGHDT and YYEEEE. The CDR3 consists of 16 residues. The J segment lost 0 bases and the V segment lost 3 bases, leaving 9 bases of the junction unmatched. CDR3 amino acids: CASSSSGTVVSYEQYF. CDR3 coding DNA: TGTGCCAGCAGCTCCTCCGGGACAGTGGTCTCCTACGAGCAGTACTTC.